The 14 T cell receptor beta chains in this list originate from one sample, sequenced in a study of T cell responses to AZD1222 COVID-19 vaccine. Only in-frame clones appear in the TCRdb table, and some are missing; sequencing was by immunoSEQ multiplex PCR. The sample yields roughly 120,000 clones, around 86% seen once. The sample in question was peripheral blood, obtained on day 0 of AZD1222 vaccination. The receptor source for this set is an adult in good health.

This chain links TRBV3-1 (or the pseudogene TRBV3-2) with TRBJ2-4; D is unclear. Deletions cut 10 bases from V and 2 bases from J, with 12 bases between. The CDR3 is made up of 13 amino acids. The germline CDR1 and CDR2 sequences are LGHDT and YNNKEL (reference sequence). CDR3 region: CATQGPSKNIQYF. The CDR3 DNA sequence: TGTGCCACCCAAGGGCCCTCCAAAAACATTCAGTACTTC.

The gene calls are TRBV18 and TRBJ2-6, with D maybe TRBD1 (5 bases). Germline V gives CDR1 KGHSH, CDR2 LQKENI. V lost 8 bases and J 0 bases, leaving 11 bases between the germline ends. This CDR3 contains 15 residues. The CDR3 region has the DNA TGTGCCAGCCTCGACAGTAACTCTGGGGCCAACGTCCTGACTTTC. It codes for CASLDSNSGANVLTF.

V is TRBV12-3 or TRBV12-4 and J is TRBJ1-2, with D hard to call. The CDR3 runs 12 residues. V lost 6 bases and J lost 4, with 9 bases in between. CDR3 sequence reads: CASSLTGYGYTF. The CDR3, as DNA: TGTGCCAGCAGCCTGACGGGCTATGGCTACACCTTC.

The CDR3 DNA sequence: TGTGCCAGCAGTGAAGCAGGGACGATGACTAACTATGGCTACACCTTC. Its protein product is CASSEAGTMTNYGYTF. V gene TRBV2 combines with J gene TRBJ1-2, with D maybe TRBD1 (5 bases). CDR1 and CDR2 from the germline V gene are SNHLY and FYNNEI. Deletions cut 0 bases from V and 0 bases from J, with 11 bases between. This CDR3 contains 16 residues.

The genes are TRBV4-3 and TRBJ1-1, with TRBD1 matching 9 bases. Germline V lookup: CDR1 LGHNA, CDR2 YSLEER. V was pared by 0 bases and J by 13 bases, with 6 bases of the junction left unmatched. This CDR3 spans 13 amino acids. CDR3 protein: CASSQDRGTGIFF. CDR3 nucleotide sequence: TGCGCCAGCAGCCAAGATCGCGGGACAGGGATTTTCTTT.

V usage is TRBV2 and J usage is TRBJ2-3; TRBD2 matches 8 bases. J gave up 6 bases and V 5 bases, and 10 bases lay outside the gene matches. Germline CDR1 and CDR2: SNHLY and FYNNEI. The CDR3 is 15 amino acids. In nucleotides, the CDR3 is TGTGCCAGCAGTCCCGAAGCGGGGGCCGGGGATACGCAGTATTTT. Its protein product is CASSPEAGAGDTQYF.

The chain has TRBV5-8 and TRBJ2-5; either TRBD1 or TRBD2 may fit D (5 bases each). CDR3 length: 15 residues. Germline V lookup: CDR1 SGHTS, CDR2 YDEGEE. The germline V and J ends were trimmed by 4 bases and 1 base, with 14 bases remaining between them. The CDR3 DNA reads TGTGCCAGCAGCCTCGGCCGGGACGTCCAAGAGACCCAGTACTTC. As protein: CASSLGRDVQETQYF. The full variable domain, rest sourced from reference TRBV5-8 and TRBJ2-5, is EAGVTQSPTHLIKTRGQQATLRCSPISGHTSVYWYQQALGLGLQFLLWYDEGEERNRGNFPPRFSGRQFPNYSSELNVNALELEDSALYLCASSLGRDVQETQYFGPGTRLLVL.

This sequence joins TRBV5-6 and TRBJ1-1; 8 nucleotides align to TRBD1. The germline CDR1 and CDR2 sequences are SGHDT and YYEEEE. This CDR3 is 16 amino acids long. Losses at the gene ends were 2 bases for V and 6 bases for J; bases not matched to a gene: 12. The CDR3 DNA is TGTGCCAGCAGCTTTCTCTCAGGGGGCTTTTTGGCTGAAGCTTTCTTT. Its translation: CASSFLSGGFLAEAFF.

The V call is TRBV7-6, the J call TRBJ2-7, with 9 bases identical to TRBD2. CDR3 length: 15 amino acids. CDR1 and CDR2 (germline): SGHVS, FNYEAQ. V was pared by 3 bases and J by 4 bases, with 7 bases of the junction left unmatched. CDR3 region: CASSLASGEAYEQYF. The CDR3 DNA is TGTGCCAGCAGCTTGGCTAGCGGGGAAGCTTACGAGCAGTACTTC.

This rearrangement joins TRBV5-1 to TRBJ2-7; D may be TRBD1 or TRBD2 (5 bases each). CDR1 is SGHRS, CDR2 YFSETQ, per germline. The V gene lost 4 bases and the J gene lost 3 bases, with 14 bases spanning the gap. The CDR3 covers 14 residues. CDR3 region: CASSTGERGYEQYF. CDR3 nucleotide sequence: TGCGCCAGCAGCACCGGAGAGAGGGGCTACGAGCAGTACTTC.

The rearrangement joins TRBV10-3 to TRBJ1-2; D gene ambiguous. The CDR3 runs 13 residues. Germline V gene sequence: CDR1 ENHRY, CDR2 SYGVKD. V was cut by 3 bases and J by 4 bases, with 9 bases left in between. The chain's CDR3 is CAISDDPSYGYTF. The CDR3 coding sequence is TGTGCCATCAGTGACGATCCTAGCTATGGCTACACCTTC.

The rearrangement links TRBV5-4 to TRBJ2-7, with D perhaps matching TRBD1 or TRBD2 (6 bases each). The CDR3 has 15 amino acids. CDR1 is SGHNT, CDR2 YYREEE, per germline (reference sequence). V was shortened by 6 bases and J by 6 bases, with 22 bases between the two germline ends. This chain's CDR3 is CASTGRTGGAIEQYF. The CDR3 DNA reads as TGTGCCAGCACAGGGAGGACTGGGGGCGCGATCGAGCAGTACTTC. Full variable domain (remainder filled in from reference TRBV5-4 and TRBJ2-7): ETGVTQSPTHLIKTRGQQVTLRCSSQSGHNTVSWYQQALGQGPQFIFQYYREEENGRGNFPPRFSGLQFPNYSSELNVNALELDDSALYLCASTGRTGGAIEQYFGPGTRLTVT.

The chain employs TRBV12-3 or TRBV12-4 and TRBJ2-5; D is perhaps TRBD2 (6 bases). V was pared by 6 bases and J by 5 bases, with 13 bases between. The CDR3 runs 13 residues. CDR3 loop: CASSTSGGETQYF. The DNA for the CDR3 is TGTGCCAGCAGCACCTCTGGGGGGGAGACCCAGTACTTC.

The V call is TRBV10-2, the J call TRBJ1-6; a weak D match, TRBD1 (5 bases). The CDR3 length is 16 residues. V was pared by 0 bases and J by 5 bases, with 11 bases between. Germline V gene sequence: CDR1 WSHSY, CDR2 SAAADI. CDR3 region: CASSESGGRHNSPLHF. The CDR3 bases are TGCGCCAGCAGTGAGTCTGGGGGAAGGCATAATTCACCCCTCCACTTT.